This passage covers 14 T cell receptor beta chains from one sample sequenced in a study of blood T cell repertoires in COVID-19. Clones were sequenced by immunoSEQ multiplex PCR, and TCRdb holds only the in-frame ones, with some missing. Here the sample spans about 250,000 clones, roughly 88% being singletons. The sample was peripheral blood. Receptors were obtained from an elderly man with acute or convalescent COVID-19.

The V and J genes are TRBV11-3 and TRBJ2-1; a possible D gene is TRBD2 (5 bases). The CDR3 spans 11 residues. CDR1 is SGHNT, CDR2 YENEEA, per germline. V lost 5 bases to trimming and J lost 7 bases, with 6 bases between them. This chain's CDR3 is CASSRGNEQFF. For the CDR3, the DNA is TGTGCCAGCAGCCGAGGGAATGAGCAGTTCTTC.

The gene calls are TRBV3-1 (or the pseudogene TRBV3-2) and TRBJ2-5; TRBD2 is a possible D gene (5 bases). The CDR3 runs to 15 residues. From germline, CDR1 is LGHDT and CDR2 YNNKEL (reference sequence). V gave up 0 bases and J gave up 5 bases, with 13 bases separating them. CDR3 nucleotides: TGTGCCAGCAGCCAAGATGGGCTAGCCGGGGAGACCCAGTACTTC. Protein: CASSQDGLAGETQYF.

V is TRBV3-1 (or the pseudogene TRBV3-2) and J is TRBJ2-3; a weak D match, TRBD1 (7 bases). The ends were cut back, 1 base at V and 15 bases at J, with 17 bases in the middle. This CDR3 region has 13 residues. Germline loops: CDR1 LGHDT, CDR2 YNNKEL (reference sequence). The CDR3 nucleotides are TGTGCCAGCAGCCAAGGAGGGGGGACAGCGTCCTATTTT. It translates to CASSQGGGTASYF.

This rearrangement joins TRBV7-8 to TRBJ2-7; D is undetermined. This CDR3 has 11 amino acids. Germline V gene lookup returns CDR1 SGHVS and CDR2 FQNEAQ. The germline V and J ends were trimmed by 3 bases and 5 bases, with 5 bases remaining between them. As DNA, the CDR3 is TGTGCCAGCAGCTTCTCGGACGAGCAGTACTTC. Amino acids: CASSFSDEQYF.

The chain is built from TRBV3-1 (or the pseudogene TRBV3-2) and TRBJ2-7; TRBD2 matches 7 bases. J lost 7 bases, V lost 1 base, and 10 bases had no gene match. The CDR3 length is 15 residues. CDR1 and CDR2 (germline): LGHDT, YNNKEL (reference sequence). CDR3 protein: CASSQGYSGAVEQYF. DNA for the CDR3: TGTGCCAGCAGCCAAGGATACAGCGGGGCGGTAGAGCAGTACTTC.

This sequence joins TRBV15 and TRBJ1-4; D unclear. CDR1 LNHNV and CDR2 YYDKDF come from the germline V gene (reference sequence). CDR3 length equals 16 residues. V was trimmed by 2 bases and J by 8 bases, leaving 18 bases between them. CDR3 in amino acids: CATSRITAATGEKLFF. The CDR3 nucleotides are TGTGCCACCAGCAGAATAACGGCAGCTACGGGGGAAAAACTGTTTTTT. The full variable domain, in which reference TRBV15 and TRBJ1-4 provide the parts outside the CDR3, is DAMVIQNPRYQVTQFGKPVTLSCSQTLNHNVMYWYQQKSSQAPKLLFHYYDKDFNNEADTPDNFQSRRPNTSFCFLDIRSPGLGDTAMYLCATSRITAATGEKLFFGSGTQLSVL.

The genes are TRBV4-3 and TRBJ2-3; D gene ambiguous. This CDR3 is built from 11 residues. Germline lookup yields CDR1 LGHNA and CDR2 YSLEER. Trimming removed 3 bases from V and 4 bases from J, with 2 bases in between. Written as DNA, the CDR3 is TGCGCCAGCAGCCACGCAGATACGCAGTATTTT. Amino acids: CASSHADTQYF.

V gene TRBV29-1 combines with J gene TRBJ1-4; no clear D. The CDR3 covers 14 residues. Germline values: CDR1 SQVTM, CDR2 ANQGSEA. V was cut by 4 bases and J by 0 bases, with 9 bases left in between. DNA for the CDR3: TGCAGCGTTGCTGGCGGGACAACTAATGAAAAACTGTTTTTT. Translation gives CSVAGGTTNEKLFF.

The rearrangement uses TRBV19 and TRBJ2-7; a weak D match, TRBD2 (6 bases). CDR3 length: 15 residues. From germline, CDR1 is LNHDA and CDR2 SQIVND (reference sequence). Trimming took off 4 bases at V and 3 bases at J, with 16 bases between the two ends. The chain's CDR3 is CASSNKFRENYEQYF. The CDR3 nucleotides are TGTGCCAGTAGTAACAAATTCCGGGAGAACTACGAGCAGTACTTC.

The chain is built from TRBV4-1 and TRBJ2-5; 12 bases are shared with TRBD1. The germline V gene encodes CDR1 MGHRA and CDR2 YSYEKL. This CDR3 is 15 amino acids long. The V gene end was trimmed by 4 bases and the J gene end by 5 bases; junction bases not matched to a gene: 5. The CDR3 here is CASSRDRGLWETQYF. CDR3 nucleotides: TGCGCCAGCAGCCGGGACAGGGGGCTCTGGGAGACCCAGTACTTC.

V is TRBV19 and J is TRBJ1-5, with 9 bases matching TRBD1. The J segment lost 5 bases and the V segment lost 3 bases, leaving 5 bases of the junction unmatched. This CDR3 is 15 amino acids long. CDR1 LNHDA and CDR2 SQIVND come from the germline V gene (reference sequence). The CDR3 nucleotides are TGTGCCAGTAGTATTGGACAGGGGTCGTATCAGCCCCAGCATTTT. Translating gives CASSIGQGSYQPQHF.

The chain employs TRBV5-1 and TRBJ2-5, with 7 bases identical to TRBD2. The CDR3 contains 13 residues. The V and J ends lost 6 bases and 5 bases, in that order; junction bases with no gene match: 7. Germline CDR1 and CDR2: SGHRS and YFSETQ. The CDR3 sequence: CASTFSGGETQYF. The CDR3 nucleotides are TGCGCCAGCACCTTCTCCGGGGGGGAGACCCAGTACTTC.

The chain uses TRBV6-2 or TRBV6-3 and TRBJ1-6, with TRBD1 as a possible D gene (6 bases). Germline CDR1 is MNHEY and CDR2 is SVGEGT. The CDR3 sequence is 19 residues long. The V end lost 2 bases, the J end lost 0 bases, and 17 bases lay between the germline ends. The CDR3 region has the DNA TGTGCCAGCAGTTACCCTGGACAGTCCGGAGGCTCCTATAATTCACCCCTCCACTTT. Protein product: CASSYPGQSGGSYNSPLHF.

V gene TRBV5-5 combines with J gene TRBJ2-2; 11 nucleotides line up with TRBD1. Trimming cost V 4 bases and J 4 bases; bases outside gene matches: 3. CDR1 is SGHKS, CDR2 YYEKEE, per germline (reference sequence). There are 15 residues in the CDR3. CDR3 DNA: TGTGCCAGCAGCCCAGGACAGGGGGCCACCGGGGAGCTGTTTTTT. Its translation is CASSPGQGATGELFF.